This TCR beta chain was obtained from a study of OX40 agonist ivuxolimab in advanced cancers. Germline assignment: CDR1 SGHTA and CDR2 FQGNSA. Trimming stripped 3 bases from V and 5 bases from J, with 8 bases between. The length of the CDR3 is 13 residues. Repertoires were generated with immunoSEQ multiplex PCR, while TCRdb's copy carries only in-frame clones and drops some. The data show roughly 120,000 clones, just under 95% seen once. Sequenced here: CD4+ or CD8+ T cells sorted from blood, sampled in a trial of the OX40 agonist ivuxolimab. This chain uses TRBV7-2 with TRBJ1-5; D unresolved. This receptor was taken from an adult with an advanced solid tumor such as melanoma, head and neck, liver or kidney cancer. Here the CDR3 reads CASSLWKDQPQHF. CDR3 DNA: TGTGCCAGCAGCTTGTGGAAAGATCAGCCCCAGCATTTT.